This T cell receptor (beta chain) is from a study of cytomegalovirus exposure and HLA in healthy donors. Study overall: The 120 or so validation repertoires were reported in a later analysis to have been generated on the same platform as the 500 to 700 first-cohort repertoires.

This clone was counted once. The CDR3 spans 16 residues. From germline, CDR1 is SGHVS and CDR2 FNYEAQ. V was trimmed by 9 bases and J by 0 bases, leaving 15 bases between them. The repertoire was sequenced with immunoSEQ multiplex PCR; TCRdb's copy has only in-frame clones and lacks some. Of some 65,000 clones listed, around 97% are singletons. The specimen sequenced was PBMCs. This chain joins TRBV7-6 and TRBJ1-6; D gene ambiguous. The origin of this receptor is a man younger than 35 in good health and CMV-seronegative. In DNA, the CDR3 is TGTGCCAGGTCCGAACAGACTAGCTCCTATAATTCACCCCTCCACTTT. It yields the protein CARSEQTSSYNSPLHF. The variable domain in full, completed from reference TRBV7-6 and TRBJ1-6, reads GAGVSQSPRYKVTKRGQDVALRCDPISGHVSLYWYRQALGQGPEFLTYFNYEAQQDKSGLPNDRFSAERPEGSISTLTIQRTEQRDSAMYRCARSEQTSSYNSPLHFGNGTRLTVT.